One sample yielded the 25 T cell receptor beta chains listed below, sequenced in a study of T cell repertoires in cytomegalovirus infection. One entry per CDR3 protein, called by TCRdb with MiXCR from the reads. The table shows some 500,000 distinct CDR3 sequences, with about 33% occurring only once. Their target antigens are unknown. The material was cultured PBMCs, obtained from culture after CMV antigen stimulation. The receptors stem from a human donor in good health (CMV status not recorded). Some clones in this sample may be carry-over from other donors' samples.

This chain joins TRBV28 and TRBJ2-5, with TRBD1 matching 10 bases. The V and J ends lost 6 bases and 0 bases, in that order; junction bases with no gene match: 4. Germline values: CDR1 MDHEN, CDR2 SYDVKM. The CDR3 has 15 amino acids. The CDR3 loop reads CASRSGQGNQETQYF. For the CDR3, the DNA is TGTGCCAGCAGGTCGGGACAGGGGAACCAAGAGACCCAGTACTTC.

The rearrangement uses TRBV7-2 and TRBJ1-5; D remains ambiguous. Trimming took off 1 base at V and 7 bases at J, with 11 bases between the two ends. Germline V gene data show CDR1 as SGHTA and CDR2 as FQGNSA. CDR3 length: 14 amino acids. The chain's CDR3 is CASSLGMDAQPQHF. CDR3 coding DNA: TGTGCCAGCAGCTTAGGCATGGACGCCCAGCCCCAGCATTTT.

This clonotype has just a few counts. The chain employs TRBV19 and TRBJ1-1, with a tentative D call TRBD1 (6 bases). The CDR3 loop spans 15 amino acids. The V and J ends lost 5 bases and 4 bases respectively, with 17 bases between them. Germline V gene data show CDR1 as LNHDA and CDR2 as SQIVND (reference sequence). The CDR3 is CASSLVGTPGTEAFF. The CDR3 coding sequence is TGTGCCAGTAGTTTGGTTGGGACACCGGGCACTGAAGCTTTCTTT.

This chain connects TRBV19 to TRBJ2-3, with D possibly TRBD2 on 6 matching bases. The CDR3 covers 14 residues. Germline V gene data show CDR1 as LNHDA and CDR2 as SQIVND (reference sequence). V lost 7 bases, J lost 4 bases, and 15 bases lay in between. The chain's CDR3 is CASTPWGVADTQYF. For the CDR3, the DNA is TGTGCCAGTACCCCGTGGGGGGTGGCAGATACGCAGTATTTT.

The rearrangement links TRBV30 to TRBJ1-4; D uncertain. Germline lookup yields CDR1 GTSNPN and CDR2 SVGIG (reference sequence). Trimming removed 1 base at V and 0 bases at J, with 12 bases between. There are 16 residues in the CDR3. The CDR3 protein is CAWSDAWASTNEKLFF. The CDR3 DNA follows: TGTGCCTGGAGTGATGCTTGGGCTTCAACTAATGAAAAACTGTTTTTT.

Here the CDR3 DNA reads TGTGCGACCGGCGGCGGGAGTCTCTGGGATGAGCAGTTCTTC. Amino acid sequence: CATGGGSLWDEQFF. V usage is TRBV28 and J usage is TRBJ2-1, with 7 bases aligning to TRBD2. CDR1 and CDR2 (germline): MDHEN, SYDVKM. There are 14 residues in the CDR3.

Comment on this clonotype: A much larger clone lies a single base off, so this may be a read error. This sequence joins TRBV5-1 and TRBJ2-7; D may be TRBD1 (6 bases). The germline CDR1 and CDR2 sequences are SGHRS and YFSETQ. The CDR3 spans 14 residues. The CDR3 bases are TGCGCCAGCAGCAGCCGAACAGGGAGTAGCGAGCAGAACTTC. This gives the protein CASSSRTGSSEQNF.

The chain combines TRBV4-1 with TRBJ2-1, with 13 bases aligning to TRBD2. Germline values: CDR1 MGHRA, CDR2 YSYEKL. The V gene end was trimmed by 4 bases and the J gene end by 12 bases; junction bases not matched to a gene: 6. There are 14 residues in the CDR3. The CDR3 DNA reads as TGCGCCAGCAGCCCCGGACTAGCGGGAGCGGCGCAGTTCTTC. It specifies CASSPGLAGAAQFF.

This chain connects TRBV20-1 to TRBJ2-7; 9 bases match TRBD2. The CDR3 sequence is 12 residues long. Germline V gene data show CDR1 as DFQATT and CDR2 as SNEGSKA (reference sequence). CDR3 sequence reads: CSGGLAFHEQYF. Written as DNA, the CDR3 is TGCAGCGGGGGACTAGCTTTCCACGAGCAGTACTTC.

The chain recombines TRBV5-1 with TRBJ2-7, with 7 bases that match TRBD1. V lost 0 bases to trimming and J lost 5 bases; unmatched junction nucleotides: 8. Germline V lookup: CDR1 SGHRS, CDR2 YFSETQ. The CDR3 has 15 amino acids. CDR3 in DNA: TGCGCCAGCAGCTTGGGTGGGGCAGGGGGACACGAGCAGTACGTC. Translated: CASSLGGAGGHEQYV.

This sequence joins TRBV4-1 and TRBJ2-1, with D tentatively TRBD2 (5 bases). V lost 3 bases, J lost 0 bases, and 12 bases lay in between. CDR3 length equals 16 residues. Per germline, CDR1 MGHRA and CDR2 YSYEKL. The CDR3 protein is CASSHLLDSSYNEQFF. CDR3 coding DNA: TGCGCCAGCAGCCACTTACTAGATTCCTCCTACAATGAGCAGTTCTTC.

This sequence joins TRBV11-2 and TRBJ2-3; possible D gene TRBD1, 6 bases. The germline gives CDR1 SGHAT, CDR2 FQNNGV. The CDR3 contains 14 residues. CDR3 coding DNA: TGTGCTAGCCGCGTATCAGGGGGCACAGATACGCAGTATTTT. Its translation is CASRVSGGTDTQYF.

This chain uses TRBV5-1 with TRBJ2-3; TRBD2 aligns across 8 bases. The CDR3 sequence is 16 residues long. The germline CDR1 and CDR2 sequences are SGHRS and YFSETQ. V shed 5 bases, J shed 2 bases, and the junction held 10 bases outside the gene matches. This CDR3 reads CASRRGGDVNTDTQYF. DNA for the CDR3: TGCGCCAGCAGACGGGGGGGGGACGTGAACACAGATACGCAGTATTTT.

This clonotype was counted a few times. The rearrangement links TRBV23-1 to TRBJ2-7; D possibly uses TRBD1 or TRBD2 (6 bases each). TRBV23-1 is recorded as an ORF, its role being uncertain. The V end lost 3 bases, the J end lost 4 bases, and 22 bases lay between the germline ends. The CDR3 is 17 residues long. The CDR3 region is CASSHPLEGGGSYEQYF. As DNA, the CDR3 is TGCGCCAGCAGTCACCCTCTCGAAGGAGGGGGTTCGTACGAGCAGTACTTC.

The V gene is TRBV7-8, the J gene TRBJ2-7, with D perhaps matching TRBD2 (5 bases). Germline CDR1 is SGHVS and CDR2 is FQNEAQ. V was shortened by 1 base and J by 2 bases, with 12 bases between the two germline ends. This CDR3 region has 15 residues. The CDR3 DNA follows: TGTGCCAGCAGCTTAGGGAGGCAAAGGGCCTACGAGCAGTACTTC. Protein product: CASSLGRQRAYEQYF.

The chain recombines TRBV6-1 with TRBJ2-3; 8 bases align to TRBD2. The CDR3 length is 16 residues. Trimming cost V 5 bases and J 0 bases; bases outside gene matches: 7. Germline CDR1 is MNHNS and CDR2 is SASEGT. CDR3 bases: TGTGCCAGCAGTCAGAGACTAGCGAAAAGCACAGATACGCAGTATTTT. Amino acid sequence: CASSQRLAKSTDTQYF.

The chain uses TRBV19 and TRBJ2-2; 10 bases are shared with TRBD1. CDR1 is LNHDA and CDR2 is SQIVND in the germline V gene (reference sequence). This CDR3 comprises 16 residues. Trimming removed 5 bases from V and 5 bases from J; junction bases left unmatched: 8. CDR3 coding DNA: TGTGCCAGTAGTGCCCGTCCGGGACAGGGGACCGGGGAGCTGTTTTTT. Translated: CASSARPGQGTGELFF. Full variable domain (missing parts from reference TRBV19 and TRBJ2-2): DGGITQSPKYLFRKEGQNVTLSCEQNLNHDAMYWYRQDPGQGLRLIYYSQIVNDFQKGDIAEGYSVSREKKESFPLTVTSAQKNPTAFYLCASSARPGQGTGELFFGEGSRLTVL.

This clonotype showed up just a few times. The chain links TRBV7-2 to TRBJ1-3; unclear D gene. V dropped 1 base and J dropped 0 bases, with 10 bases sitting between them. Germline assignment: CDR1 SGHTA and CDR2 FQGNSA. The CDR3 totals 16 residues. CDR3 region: CASSLERSISGNTIYF. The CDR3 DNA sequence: TGTGCCAGCAGCTTAGAACGGTCGATCTCTGGAAACACCATATATTTT.

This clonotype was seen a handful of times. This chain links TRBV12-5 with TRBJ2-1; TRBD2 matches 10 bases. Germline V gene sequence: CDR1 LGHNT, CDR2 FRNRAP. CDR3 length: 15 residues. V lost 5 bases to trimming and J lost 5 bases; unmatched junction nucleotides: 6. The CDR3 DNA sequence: TGTGCTAGTGGTCCCTTAGCGGGAGGCGACAATGAGCAGTTCTTC. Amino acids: CASGPLAGGDNEQFF. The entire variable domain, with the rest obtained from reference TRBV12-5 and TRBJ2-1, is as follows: DARVTQTPRHKVTEMGQEVTMRCQPILGHNTVFWYRQTMMQGLELLAYFRNRAPLDDSGMPKDRFSAEMPDATLATLKIQPSEPRDSAVYFCASGPLAGGDNEQFFGPGTRLTVL.

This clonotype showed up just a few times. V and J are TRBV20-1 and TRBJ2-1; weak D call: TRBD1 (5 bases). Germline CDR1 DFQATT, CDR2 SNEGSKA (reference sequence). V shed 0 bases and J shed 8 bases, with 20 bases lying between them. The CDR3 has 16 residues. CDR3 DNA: TGCAGTGCTAGAGATTCGTCCAGGGTCGCGATCCATGAGCAGTTCTTC. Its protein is CSARDSSRVAIHEQFF.

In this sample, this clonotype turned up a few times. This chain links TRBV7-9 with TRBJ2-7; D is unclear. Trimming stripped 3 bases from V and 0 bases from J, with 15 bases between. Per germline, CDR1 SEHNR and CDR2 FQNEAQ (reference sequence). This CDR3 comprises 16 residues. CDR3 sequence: CASSFLTGLDSYEQYF. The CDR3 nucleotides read TGTGCCAGCAGCTTCTTGACCGGGCTGGACTCCTACGAGCAGTACTTC.

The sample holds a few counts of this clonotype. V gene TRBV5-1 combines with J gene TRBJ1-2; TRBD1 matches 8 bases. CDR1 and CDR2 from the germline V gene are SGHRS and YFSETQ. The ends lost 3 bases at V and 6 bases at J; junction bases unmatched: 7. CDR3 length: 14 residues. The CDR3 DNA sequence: TGCGCCAGCAGCTCCGGACAGGGCGGGGATGGCTACACCTTC. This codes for CASSSGQGGDGYTF.

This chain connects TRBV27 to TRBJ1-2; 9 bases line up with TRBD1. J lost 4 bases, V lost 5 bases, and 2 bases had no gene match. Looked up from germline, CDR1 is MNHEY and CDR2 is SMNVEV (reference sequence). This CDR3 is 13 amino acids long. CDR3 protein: CASSMGQGYGYTF. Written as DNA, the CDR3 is TGTGCCAGCAGTATGGGACAGGGCTATGGCTACACCTTC.

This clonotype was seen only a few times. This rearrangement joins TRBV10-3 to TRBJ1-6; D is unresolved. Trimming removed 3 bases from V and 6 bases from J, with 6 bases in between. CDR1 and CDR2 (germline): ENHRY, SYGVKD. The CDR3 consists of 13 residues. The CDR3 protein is CAISDGLNSPLHF. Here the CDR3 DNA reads TGTGCCATCAGTGACGGACTTAATTCACCCCTCCACTTT.

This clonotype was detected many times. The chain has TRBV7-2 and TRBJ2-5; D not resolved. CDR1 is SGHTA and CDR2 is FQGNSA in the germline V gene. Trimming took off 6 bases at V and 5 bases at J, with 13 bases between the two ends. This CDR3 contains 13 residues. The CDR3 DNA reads TGTGCCAGCAGACCCCAAAATGGGGAGACCCAGTACTTC. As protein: CASRPQNGETQYF.